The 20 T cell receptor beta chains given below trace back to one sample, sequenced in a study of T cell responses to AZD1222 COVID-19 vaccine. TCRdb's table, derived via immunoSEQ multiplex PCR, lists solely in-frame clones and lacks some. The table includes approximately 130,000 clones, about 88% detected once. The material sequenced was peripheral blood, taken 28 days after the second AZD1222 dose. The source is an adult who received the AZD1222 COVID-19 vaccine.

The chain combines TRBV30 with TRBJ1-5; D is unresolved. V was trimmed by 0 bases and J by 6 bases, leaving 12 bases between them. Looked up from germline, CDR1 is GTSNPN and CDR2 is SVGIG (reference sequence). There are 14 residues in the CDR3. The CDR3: CAWSVLAAGQPQHF. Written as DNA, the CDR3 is TGTGCCTGGAGTGTTTTAGCCGCCGGTCAGCCCCAGCATTTT.

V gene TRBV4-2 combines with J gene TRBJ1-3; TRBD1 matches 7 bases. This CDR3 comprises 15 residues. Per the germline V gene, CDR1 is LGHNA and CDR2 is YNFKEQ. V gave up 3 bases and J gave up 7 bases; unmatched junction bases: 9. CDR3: CASSQYSDRANTIYF. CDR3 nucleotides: TGTGCCAGCAGCCAGTACTCCGACAGGGCGAACACCATATATTTT.

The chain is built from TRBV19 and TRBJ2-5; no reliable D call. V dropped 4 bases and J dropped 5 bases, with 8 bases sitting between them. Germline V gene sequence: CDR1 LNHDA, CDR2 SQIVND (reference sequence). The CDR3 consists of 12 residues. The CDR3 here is CASSKDKETQYF. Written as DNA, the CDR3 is TGTGCCAGTAGTAAAGATAAGGAGACCCAGTACTTC.

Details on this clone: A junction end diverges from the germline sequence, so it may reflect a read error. CDR3 protein: CASKGLAAYNEQFF. In DNA, the CDR3 is TGCGCCAGCAAGGGACTAGCGGCCTATAATGAGCAGTTCTTC. V is TRBV5-1 and J is TRBJ2-1, with 11 bases matching TRBD2. The CDR3 length is 14 residues. Germline V CDR1 and CDR2: SGHRS, YFSETQ.

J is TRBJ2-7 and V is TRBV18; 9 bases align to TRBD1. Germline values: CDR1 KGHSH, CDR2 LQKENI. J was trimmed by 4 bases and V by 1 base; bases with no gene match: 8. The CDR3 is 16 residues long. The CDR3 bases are TGTGCCAGCTCACCACAAAGGGGACAGGGTACTTACGAGCAGTACTTC. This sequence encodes CASSPQRGQGTYEQYF.

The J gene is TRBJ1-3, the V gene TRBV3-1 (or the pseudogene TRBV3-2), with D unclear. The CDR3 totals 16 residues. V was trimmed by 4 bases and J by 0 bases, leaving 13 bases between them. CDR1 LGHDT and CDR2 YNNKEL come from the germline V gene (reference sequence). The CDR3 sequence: CASSLMTFSSGNTIYF. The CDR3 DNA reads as TGTGCCAGCAGCCTAATGACATTTTCCTCTGGAAACACCATATATTTT.

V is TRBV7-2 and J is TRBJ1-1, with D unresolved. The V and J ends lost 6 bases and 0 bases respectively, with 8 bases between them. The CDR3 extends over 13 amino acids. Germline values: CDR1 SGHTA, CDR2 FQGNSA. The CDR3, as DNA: TGTGCCAGCAGATCGGCCTTGAACACTGAAGCTTTCTTT. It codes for CASRSALNTEAFF.

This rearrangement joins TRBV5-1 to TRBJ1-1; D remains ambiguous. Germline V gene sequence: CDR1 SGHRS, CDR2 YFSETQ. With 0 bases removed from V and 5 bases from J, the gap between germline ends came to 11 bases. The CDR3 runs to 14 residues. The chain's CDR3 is CASSLEALRTEAFF. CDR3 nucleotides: TGCGCCAGCAGCTTGGAGGCGCTGAGGACTGAAGCTTTCTTT.

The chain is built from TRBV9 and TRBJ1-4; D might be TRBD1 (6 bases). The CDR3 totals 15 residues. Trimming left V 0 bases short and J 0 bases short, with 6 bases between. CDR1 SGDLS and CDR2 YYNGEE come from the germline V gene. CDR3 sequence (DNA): TGTGCCAGCAGCGTAGAGGGGGCAACTAATGAAAAACTGTTTTTT. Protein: CASSVEGATNEKLFF. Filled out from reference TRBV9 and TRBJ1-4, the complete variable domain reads DSGVTQTPKHLITATGQRVTLRCSPRSGDLSVYWYQQSLDQGLQFLIQYYNGEERAKGNILERFSAQQFPDLHSELNLSSLELGDSALYFCASSVEGATNEKLFFGSGTQLSVL.

The CDR3 nucleotides are TGTGCTAGTGGTTTGCGGGGGGGCCGCACAGATACGCAGTATTTT. Translating gives CASGLRGGRTDTQYF. The genes are TRBV12-5 and TRBJ2-3; 8 positions agree with TRBD2. CDR1 LGHNT and CDR2 FRNRAP come from the germline V gene. The CDR3 is 15 residues long. V shed 2 bases and J 1 base; nucleotides not matched to a gene: 2.

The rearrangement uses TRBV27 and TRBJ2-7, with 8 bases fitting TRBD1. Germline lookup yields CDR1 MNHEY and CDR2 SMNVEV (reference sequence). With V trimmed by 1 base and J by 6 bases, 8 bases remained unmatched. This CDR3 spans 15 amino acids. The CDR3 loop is CASSLLVTGDSEQYF. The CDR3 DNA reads TGTGCCAGCAGTTTATTGGTGACAGGGGATTCCGAGCAGTACTTC.

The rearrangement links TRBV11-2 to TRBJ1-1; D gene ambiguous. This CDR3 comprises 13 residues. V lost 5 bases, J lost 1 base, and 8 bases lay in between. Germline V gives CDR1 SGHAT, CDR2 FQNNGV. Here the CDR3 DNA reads TGTGCCAGCAGCATTACAAGGAACACTGAAGCTTTCTTT. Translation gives CASSITRNTEAFF.

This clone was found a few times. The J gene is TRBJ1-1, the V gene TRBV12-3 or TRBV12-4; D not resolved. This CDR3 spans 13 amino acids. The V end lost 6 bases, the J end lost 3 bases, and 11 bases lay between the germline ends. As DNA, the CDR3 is TGTGCCAGCAGGAAAACTGACTACACTGAAGCTTTCTTT. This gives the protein CASRKTDYTEAFF.

The CDR3: CASSEGALGAFF. The CDR3 DNA reads as TGTGCCAGCAGTGAGGGGGCCTTGGGCGCTTTCTTT. The chain links TRBV12-3 or TRBV12-4 to TRBJ1-1; 7 positions agree with TRBD1. This CDR3 spans 12 amino acids. The V and J ends lost 5 bases and 11 bases, in that order; junction bases with no gene match: 8.

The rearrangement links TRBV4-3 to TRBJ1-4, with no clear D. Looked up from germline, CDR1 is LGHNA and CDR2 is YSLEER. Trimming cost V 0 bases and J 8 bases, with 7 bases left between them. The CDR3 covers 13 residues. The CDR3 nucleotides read TGCGCCAGCAGCCAAGACTACCGAGAAAAACTGTTTTTT. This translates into CASSQDYREKLFF.

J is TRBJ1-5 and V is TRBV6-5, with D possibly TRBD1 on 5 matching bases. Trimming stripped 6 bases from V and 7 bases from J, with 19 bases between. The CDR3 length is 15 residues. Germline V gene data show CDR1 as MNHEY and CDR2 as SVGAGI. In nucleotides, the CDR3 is TGTGCCAGCAGCCGCCGGGACTCCTGGGGACAGCCCCAGCATTTT. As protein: CASSRRDSWGQPQHF.

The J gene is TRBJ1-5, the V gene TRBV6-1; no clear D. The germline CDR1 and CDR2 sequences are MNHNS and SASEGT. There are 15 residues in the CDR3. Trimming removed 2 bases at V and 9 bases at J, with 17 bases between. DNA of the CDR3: TGTGCCAGCAGTGAACCTGGCCAGGCTAGCGGGCCCCAGCATTTT. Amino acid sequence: CASSEPGQASGPQHF.

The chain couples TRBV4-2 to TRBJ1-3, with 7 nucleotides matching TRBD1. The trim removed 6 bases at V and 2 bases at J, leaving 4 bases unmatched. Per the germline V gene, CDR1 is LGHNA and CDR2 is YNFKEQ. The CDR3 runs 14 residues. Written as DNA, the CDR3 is TGTGCCAGCAGGCGAACAGGGGCTGGAAACACCATATATTTT. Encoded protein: CASRRTGAGNTIYF.

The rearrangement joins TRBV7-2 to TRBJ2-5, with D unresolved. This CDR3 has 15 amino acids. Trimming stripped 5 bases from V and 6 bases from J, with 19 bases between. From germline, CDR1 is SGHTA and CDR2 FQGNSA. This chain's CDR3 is CASSPHGSPSKTQYF. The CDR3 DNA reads TGTGCCAGCAGCCCCCATGGCAGTCCATCTAAGACCCAGTACTTC.

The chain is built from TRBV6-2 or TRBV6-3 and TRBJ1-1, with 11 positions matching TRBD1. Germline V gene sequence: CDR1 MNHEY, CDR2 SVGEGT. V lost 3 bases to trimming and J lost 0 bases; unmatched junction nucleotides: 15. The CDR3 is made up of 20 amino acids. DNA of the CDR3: TGTGCCAGCAGTTATATCCGTTGGTCGGGGACAGGGGGTTTGAACACTGAAGCTTTCTTT. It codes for CASSYIRWSGTGGLNTEAFF.